This record concerns one TCR beta chain sequence. Its specificity is unknown. These data are taken from a study of early T cells in non-severe SARS-CoV-2 infection. In the study overall: The study sequenced bulk RNA from unsorted whole blood, with chains unpaired.

Germline lookup yields CDR1 SGHAT and CDR2 FQNNGV. Trimming took 6 bases from V and 1 from J; bases not matched to a gene: 17. This CDR3 has 21 residues. The library protocol tagged individual cDNA molecules with unique molecular identifiers. TCRdb reprocessed the 5' RACE reads with MiXCR, giving one entry per CDR3 protein. The profile shows about 97,000 distinct CDR3 sequences, 11% of them singletons. Findings and caveats of the study: The study's VDJdb matching favored anti-spike CD8 responses and missed private and CD4 specificities.

The chain carries TRBV11-2 and TRBJ2-1, with TRBD2 matching over 14 bases. Sequenced here: whole blood, sampled at baseline. The clonotype was recovered from an adult who was a healthcare worker with PCR-confirmed SARS-CoV-2 infection or an uninfected control (not recorded which). The chain's CDR3 is CASSLRIGTSGSTRSYNEQFF. DNA of the CDR3: TGTGCCAGCAGTTTACGGATCGGGACTAGCGGGAGTACTAGATCCTACAATGAGCAGTTCTTC.